Below, 8 T cell receptor beta chains from the same sample are listed, as sequenced in a study of beta chain features in type 1 diabetes. As every portion of the isolated RNA was reverse transcribed, the sequencing read expressed TCRB transcripts. Sequencing was performed with immunoSEQ multiplex PCR; in TCRdb, only in-frame clones are kept and a portion is missing. The sample has 150,000 to 200,000 clones; roughly 9.1% are singletons. The sequenced material came from central memory CD4+ T cells from blood. The receptors originated from a woman aged 18 to 35 in good health.

This clone is medium-sized. The chain couples TRBV30 to TRBJ2-5; no clear D gene. The CDR3 runs to 13 residues. Germline lookup yields CDR1 GTSNPN and CDR2 SVGIG (reference sequence). V lost 1 base and J lost 5, with 11 bases in between. The CDR3 loop reads CAWSALLRETQYF. The DNA for the CDR3 is TGTGCCTGGAGTGCCCTCCTCCGGGAGACCCAGTACTTC.

There are a few counts of this clone. The V and J genes are TRBV6-1 and TRBJ2-5, with 10 nucleotides matching TRBD1. Trimming removed 7 bases from V and 4 bases from J; junction bases left unmatched: 6. The germline V gene has CDR1 MNHNS and CDR2 SASEGT. This CDR3 has 14 amino acids. In nucleotides, the CDR3 is TGTGCCAGCAATGACAGGGGGCTGAGAGAGACCCAGTACTTC. It translates to CASNDRGLRETQYF.

This clone came up a few times. This sequence joins TRBV9 and TRBJ2-7; 7 bases are shared with TRBD2. CDR1 is SGDLS, CDR2 YYNGEE, per germline. Trimming removed 4 bases from V and 3 bases from J; junction bases left unmatched: 10. The CDR3 totals 15 residues. The CDR3 coding sequence is TGTGCCAGCAGCCCCCGGGGAGGGGCCGTCTACGAGCAGTACTTC. Translation gives CASSPRGGAVYEQYF.

The rearrangement joins TRBV2 to TRBJ1-1; 9 nucleotides align to TRBD1. The CDR3 is 12 amino acids. CDR1 and CDR2 (germline): SNHLY, FYNNEI. V was pared by 4 bases and J by 11 bases, with 5 bases of the junction left unmatched. The CDR3 reads CASSVGQGGAFF. DNA of the CDR3: TGTGCCAGCAGTGTGGGACAGGGTGGCGCTTTCTTT.

This clone was recorded many times. Relative to the germline gene, one junction end is altered; a read error may explain this. The J gene is TRBJ2-5, the V gene TRBV18; 12 bases line up with TRBD2. This CDR3 contains 17 residues. Germline lookup yields CDR1 KGHSH and CDR2 LQKENI. CDR3 bases: TGTGCCAGCTCCCCACCTAGCGGGAGGGCCTCTCAAGAGACCCAGTACTTC. Its translation: CASSPPSGRASQETQYF.

J is TRBJ2-3 and V is TRBV10-2; D not certain. The CDR3 totals 15 residues. The V end lost 2 bases, the J end lost 2 bases, and 11 bases lay between the germline ends. Germline loops: CDR1 WSHSY, CDR2 SAAADI. CDR3 nucleotide sequence: TGCGCCAGCAGTGAGCTGGGCCCCCACACAGATACGCAGTATTTT. Translating gives CASSELGPHTDTQYF.

This clone was recorded at least ten times. The CDR3 region has the DNA TGCAGCTCCACAGGACTAGCGGGGTACAATGAGCAGTTCTTC. This translates into CSSTGLAGYNEQFF. The genes are TRBV29-1 and TRBJ2-1, with 12 bases lining up with TRBD2. CDR1 and CDR2 (germline): SQVTM, ANQGSEA. This CDR3 has 14 amino acids. With 8 bases clipped from V and 4 bases from J, the junction kept 6 bases outside the gene matches.

This clone occurred many times. V usage is TRBV4-2 and J usage is TRBJ2-1; 8 bases fit TRBD1. The V gene end was trimmed by 3 bases and the J gene end by 10 bases; junction bases not matched to a gene: 11. Germline V gives CDR1 LGHNA, CDR2 YNFKEQ. This CDR3 has 15 residues. The CDR3 sequence: CASSQSGQGGYEQFF. In DNA, the CDR3 is TGTGCCAGCAGCCAGTCCGGACAGGGAGGTTACGAGCAGTTCTTC.